These T cell receptor beta chains were read from a single sample in a study of T cell responses to AZD1222 COVID-19 vaccine. Produced via immunoSEQ multiplex PCR; TCRdb's table is partial and in-frame only. Of 110,000 to 150,000 clones in the sample, 85% to 95% are singletons; the top ten hold approximately 0.9%. Sample: peripheral blood, taken on day 0 of MenACWY control vaccination. Receptor source: an adult in good health. The CDR3 runs from the conserved cysteine through the conserved F or W. Each record gives: CDR3 length, J gene, clone size, V gene, D gene, CDR3 DNA, CDR3 protein. A D gene is named only where the DNA matches it firmly. Part of the rows lack a size; the others show once, few, many or a class for expanded clones.

>15|TRBJ2-1|NA|TRBV5-1|NA
TGCGCCAGCAACGAGGGGCAGGGTGCCTACAATGAGCAGTTCTTC
CASNEGQGAYNEQFF
>13|TRBJ1-6|NA|TRBV25-1|TRBD1
TGTGCCAGCAACAGGGGGCCGGATTCACCCCTCCACTTT
CASNRGPDSPLHF
>13|TRBJ2-7|NA|TRBV6-2/TRBV6-3|TRBD1
TGTGCCAGCAGTCCAAAGGACAGGGACGAGCAGTACTTC
CASSPKDRDEQYF
>14|TRBJ2-7|NA|TRBV5-4|TRBD1
TGTGCCAGCAGCTTGGGAGACAGGGGGGGCGAGCAGTACTTC
CASSLGDRGGEQYF
>15|TRBJ1-6|NA|TRBV2|NA
TGTGCCAGCAAAGGGGAAGGGTCCTATAATTCACCCCTCCACTTT
CASKGEGSYNSPLHF
>13|TRBJ1-1|once|TRBV3-1/TRBV3-2|NA
TGTGCCAGCAGCCAACGCGGGTGGGCTGAAGCTTTCTTT
CASSQRGWAEAFF
>14|TRBJ1-5|NA|TRBV13|TRBD1
TGTGCCAGCAGCCACGGGACAGGCAATCAGCCCCAGCATTTT
CASSHGTGNQPQHF
>13|TRBJ1-1|NA|TRBV5-1|NA
TGCGCCAGCAGTTCAGGGAGGAACACTGAAGCTTTCTTT
CASSSGRNTEAFF
>16|TRBJ1-5|NA|TRBV21-1|NA
TGTGCCAGCAGCAAAGGGTTCAGGGGCCTCAATCAGCCCCAGCATTTT
CASSKGFRGLNQPQHF
>14|TRBJ2-7|NA|TRBV11-3|NA
TGTGCCAGCAGCTTAGGCGGACCTTACTACGAGCAGTACTTC
CASSLGGPYYEQYF
>14|TRBJ1-3|NA|TRBV27|NA
TGTGCCAGCAGTCAGGGGATGGCTGGAAACACCATATATTTT
CASSQGMAGNTIYF
>14|TRBJ2-7|NA|TRBV4-2|TRBD2
TGTGCCAGCAGCGATACTAGCGGCCACTACGAGCAGTACTTC
CASSDTSGHYEQYF
>13|TRBJ2-7|NA|TRBV7-9|NA
TGTGCCAGCAGCTTAAGAGAGTCCTACGAGCAGTACTTC
CASSLRESYEQYF
>13|TRBJ1-3|NA|TRBV11-2|NA
TGTGCCAGCAGTAGCCTATCTGGAAACACCATATATTTT
CASSSLSGNTIYF